The sequence of this T cell receptor beta chain was determined in a study of blood T cell repertoires in COVID-19. The length of the CDR3 is 18 residues. The trim removed 5 bases at V and 0 bases at J, leaving 10 bases unmatched. The germline gives CDR1 SGHTA, CDR2 FQGNSA. Followed longitudinally, the Seattle patients had been enrolled during active infection. Only in-frame clones appear in the TCRdb table, and some are missing; sequencing was by immunoSEQ multiplex PCR. Of 220,000 or so clones listed, more than 85% are singletons. V and J are TRBV7-2 and TRBJ1-3; TRBD1 agrees at 10 bases. The source of this sequence is a woman aged 45-59 years with COVID-19, enrolled during active disease. Sequencing was carried out using peripheral blood. Here the CDR3 reads CASSPHRQGALSGNTIYF. The CDR3 coding sequence is TGTGCCAGCAGCCCCCACCGACAGGGGGCTCTCTCTGGAAACACCATATATTTT. Filled out from reference TRBV7-2 and TRBJ1-3, the complete variable domain reads GAGVSQSPSNKVTEKGKDVELRCDPISGHTALYWYRQSLGQGLEFLIYFQGNSAPDKSGLPSDRFSAERTGGSVSTLTIQRTQQEDSAVYLCASSPHRQGALSGNTIYFGEGSWLTVV.